What follows is one T cell receptor (beta chain) and its context. Original processing methods: Scientists estimated how many nucleated cells there were by amplifying reference gene primers. Sequencing used immunoSEQ multiplex PCR; TCRdb keeps in-frame clones, though not all of them. V, J and clone size were drawn from that table, and D and trimming were deduced from the DNA. The top ten clones hold 10% to 15% of a sample with about 130,000 clones, approximately 83% of them seen once. These data belong to a study of blood T cell repertoires in COVID-19. Study overall: Italy, Spain and the United States were the sources of the convalescent and acute COVID-19 samples. Sources were T cells, B-cell-depleted T cells, or PBMCs; the material itself was cDNA or gDNA.

V lost 3 bases, J lost 5 bases, and 10 bases lay in between. Germline loops: CDR1 LNHDA, CDR2 SQIVND (reference sequence). The CDR3 loop spans 13 amino acids. The clonotype originates from a man aged 60 to 75 with acute or convalescent COVID-19. This rearrangement joins TRBV19 to TRBJ2-5; TRBD1 is a possible D gene (6 bases). Sequencing was performed on peripheral blood. The CDR3 loop is CASSIGRGETQYF. The CDR3 nucleotides are TGTGCCAGTAGTATTGGTAGGGGGGAGACCCAGTACTTC.